These T cell receptor beta chains were read from a single sample in a study of blood T cell repertoires in COVID-19. Clones were read by immunoSEQ multiplex PCR, and TCRdb kept only the in-frame ones, dropping some. This sample has approximately 300,000 clones, with approximately 85% found just once. The material sequenced was peripheral blood. The receptor source for this set is a human donor with COVID-19, enrolled during active disease. The donor label of this sample is uncertain. Both conserved end residues are part of each CDR3. D genes are given only for firm matches. Where a row states a size, it is once, few, many or the class of an expanded clone; other rows omit it.

size | length | J | D | V | DNA | CDR3
. | 15 | TRBJ2-5 | TRBD1 | TRBV10-3 | TGTGCCATCAGTGGCGGACAGGGATCTCAAGAGACCCAGTACTTC | CAISGGQGSQETQYF
. | 15 | TRBJ2-7 | TRBD2 | TRBV27 | TGTGCCAGCAGTCCCCCAGCGGGGGGGCCCTACGAGCAGTACTTC | CASSPPAGGPYEQYF
. | 15 | TRBJ1-1 | TRBD1 | TRBV18 | TGTGCCAGCTCACCAGGACAGGGGATGAACACTGAAGCTTTCTTT | CASSPGQGMNTEAFF
. | 17 | TRBJ2-1 | TRBD2 | TRBV18 | TGTGCCAGCTCACCAGTTGCGGGAGATGTTGGGGGCAATGAGCAGTTCTTC | CASSPVAGDVGGNEQFF
. | 15 | TRBJ1-5 | . | TRBV7-8 | TGTGCCAGCAGCTTAGCGTTAGGGGGCAATCAGCCCCAGCATTTT | CASSLALGGNQPQHF
. | 12 | TRBJ1-1 | TRBD1 | TRBV3-1/TRBV3-2 | TGTGCCAGCAGGCCGGAGACAGGGAAAGCTTTCTTT | CASRPETGKAFF
. | 14 | TRBJ2-1 | . | TRBV4-1 | TGCGCCAGCAGGGAGCTTAGCTCCTACAATGAGCAGTTCTTC | CASRELSSYNEQFF
. | 12 | TRBJ1-2 | TRBD1 | TRBV30 | TGTGCCTACGCGGGACAGGGTTATGGCTACACCTTC | CAYAGQGYGYTF
. | 14 | TRBJ2-3 | . | TRBV11-1 | TGTGCCAGCAGCTCCCAGGGGTCCACAGATACGCAGTATTTT | CASSSQGSTDTQYF
. | 14 | TRBJ2-4 | TRBD1 | TRBV2 | TGTGCCAGCGAGTCCGGGACAGGAAAAAACATTCAGTACTTC | CASESGTGKNIQYF
once | 15 | TRBJ2-7 | TRBD2 | TRBV5-1 | TGCGCCAGCAGCCCACTAGCGGGAGGGCCCTACGAGCAGTACTTC | CASSPLAGGPYEQYF
. | 18 | TRBJ1-1 | TRBD1 | TRBV6-2/TRBV6-3 | TGTGCCAGCAGTTACTTAAGGGACAGGGGACTAGGGAACACTGAAGCTTTCTTT | CASSYLRDRGLGNTEAFF
. | 17 | TRBJ2-7 | . | TRBV28 | TGTGCCAGCAGTCCAATAAATTACCACAGGGAACGGAGCGAGCAGTACTTC | CASSPINYHRERSEQYF
. | 15 | TRBJ2-2 | TRBD2 | TRBV3-1/TRBV3-2 | TGTGCCAGCAGCCCGGGACTAGCGAGTACCGGGGAGCTGTTTTTT | CASSPGLASTGELFF
. | 16 | TRBJ1-2 | TRBD1 | TRBV7-9 | TGTGCCAGCAGCTTAGGTGCTCCAGGGGGCGCGGAGGGCTACACCTTC | CASSLGAPGGAEGYTF
few | 14 | TRBJ2-3 | . | TRBV19 | TGTGCCAGTAGCCGGTGGTCCCTCACAGATACGCAGTATTTT | CASSRWSLTDTQYF
few | 19 | TRBJ2-6 | TRBD1 | TRBV19 | TGTGCCAGTAGCACTACTTCGGGACAGGGCTACTCTGGGGCCAACGTCCTGACTTTC | CASSTTSGQGYSGANVLTF
once | 16 | TRBJ1-5 | TRBD1 | TRBV19 | TGTGCCAGTAGTATGACTAGCGGACAGGGGGCACCGGCCCAGCATTTT | CASSMTSGQGAPAQHF
. | 18 | TRBJ1-1 | . | TRBV21-1 | TGTGCCAGCAGCATCAGGCCCGGGACAGGGGGTTTAGGCACTGAAGCTTTCTTT | CASSIRPGTGGLGTEAFF
few | 14 | TRBJ2-1 | TRBD2 | TRBV4-3 | TGCGCCAGCAGCGCCCAGCGGGACTACAATGAGCAGTTCTTC | CASSAQRDYNEQFF
. | 14 | TRBJ2-5 | . | TRBV11-1 | TGTGCCAGCAGCTTAGCCAGGTCCCAAGAGACCCAGTACTTC | CASSLARSQETQYF
. | 14 | TRBJ2-7 | . | TRBV1 | TGCACCAGCAGCCTAGGAAACAGGGGCCACGAGCAGTACTTC | CTSSLGNRGHEQYF
. | 16 | TRBJ1-1 | . | TRBV7-9 | TGTGCCAGCAGCGAGGAGACAGGCTCCCTGAACACTGAAGCTTTCTTT | CASSEETGSLNTEAFF
. | 12 | TRBJ2-1 | TRBD2 | TRBV7-3 | TGTGCCAGCACACAGGCGGGAGGAAAGCAGTTCTTC | CASTQAGGKQFF
. | 15 | TRBJ2-1 | TRBD2 | TRBV15 | TGTGCCACCAGCAATAGGACTAGCGGGAGGGCCCGTTACTTCTTC | CATSNRTSGRARYFF
. | 17 | TRBJ2-3 | TRBD2 | TRBV18 | TGTGCCAGCTCACCCCCAGGACTAGCGGGAGCACCAGATACGCAGTATTTT | CASSPPGLAGAPDTQYF
. | 16 | TRBJ2-1 | TRBD2 | TRBV24-1 | TGTGCCACCAGTGACGGGGCTAGCGGACGTTACAATGAGCAGTTCTTC | CATSDGASGRYNEQFF
. | 16 | TRBJ1-1 | TRBD1 | TRBV19 | TGTGCCAGTAGTTCCGGAGGGGGGACAGACGGCACTGAAGCTTTCTTT | CASSSGGGTDGTEAFF
. | 14 | TRBJ1-4 | . | TRBV15 | TGTGCCACCAGCAGAGGGCAGGATAATGAAAAACTGTTTTTT | CATSRGQDNEKLFF
. | 15 | TRBJ1-4 | TRBD1 | TRBV27 | TGTGCCAGCAGTGCCGGGACAGTACGTGGTGAAAAACTGTTTTTT | CASSAGTVRGEKLFF
. | 14 | TRBJ2-1 | . | TRBV11-1 | TGTGCCAGCAGCTTTCTGGACTCCCAGCTGGAGCAGTTCTTC | CASSFLDSQLEQFF
. | 13 | TRBJ2-7 | . | TRBV30 | TGTGCCTGTCAGGACTCGAATAGCTACGAGCAGTACTTC | CACQDSNSYEQYF
. | 15 | TRBJ2-1 | . | TRBV28 | TGTGCCAGCAGACCTTCCTCGGGGGCCTACAATGAGCAGTTCTTC | CASRPSSGAYNEQFF
once | 16 | TRBJ1-6 | . | TRBV5-1 | TGCGCCAGCAGCTTGGACCCTAGCTCCTATAATTCACCCCTCCACTTT | CASSLDPSSYNSPLHF